This TCR beta chain emerged from a study of regulatory T cells in long-lasting Graves disease. The length of the CDR3 is 13 residues. V lost 4 bases, J lost 8 bases, and 15 bases lay in between. Per germline, CDR1 SGHRS and CDR2 YFSETQ. As for time point: newly diagnosed GD, antithyroid drugs for less than 3 months. PBMC RNA served as the TCR library source. Arm-PCR of CDR3 regions with iRepertoire HTBI primers generated TCR beta libraries. TCRdb reprocessed the multiplex PCR reads with MiXCR, giving one entry per CDR3 protein. The sample lists hundreds of thousands of distinct CDR3 sequences, 16% occurring once. This clonotype was observed at least ten times. This sample also appeared in a second study, on T cells in Graves' hyperthyroidism and ophthalmopathy.

J is TRBJ1-2 and V is TRBV5-1; no clear D gene. Sequences were derived from peripheral blood mononuclear cells (PBMCs), sampled at new diagnosis, from a patient treated with antithyroid drugs. The origin of this receptor is a woman aged 35-60 years with Graves disease. CDR3 sequence (DNA): TGCGCCAGCAGCCCCTCGACCGGCGGGGGCTACACCTTC. Translation: CASSPSTGGGYTF. Full variable domain (remainder filled in from reference TRBV5-1 and TRBJ1-2): KAGVTQTPRYLIKTRGQQVTLSCSPISGHRSVSWYQQTPGQGLQFLFEYFSETQRNKGNFPGRFSGRQFSNSRSEMNVSTLELGDSALYLCASSPSTGGGYTFGSGTRLTVV.